This TCR beta chain was sequenced in a study of technical replicates of blood from a handful of donors. Germline lookup yields CDR1 LNHDA and CDR2 SQIVND (reference sequence). Trimming took 4 bases from V and 8 from J; bases not matched to a gene: 19. The CDR3 is made up of 18 amino acids. Sequencing was performed with immunoSEQ multiplex PCR; in TCRdb, only in-frame clones are kept and a portion is missing. This sample has 70,000 to 95,000 clones, with 95% found just once. The specimen was T cells isolated from PBMCs. J is TRBJ2-4 and V is TRBV19; 8 bases align to TRBD1. This sequence originates from a human donor in good health. CDR3 sequence (DNA): TGTGCCAGTAGTACTGGACAGGGCTTACAGCTCAGGGTCGACATTCAGTACTTC. The encoded protein is CASSTGQGLQLRVDIQYF.